This passage covers 14 T cell receptor beta chains from one sample sequenced in a study of shared clonotypes between healthy human individuals. TCRdb keeps only in-frame clones here, not all; method: immunoSEQ multiplex PCR. The sample has about 1.1 million clones, about four fifths seen once; the top ten hold 0.61%. The sequenced sample consisted of memory CD4+ T cells from PBMCs. Stated subset: CD45RA-negative fraction. The receptors derive from a man younger than 30 in good health. Some clones in this sample may be carry-over from other donors' samples.

This clone has a handful of counts. This chain uses TRBV28 with TRBJ1-5, with 7 bases that match TRBD1. Trimming took 8 bases from V and 4 from J; bases not matched to a gene: 5. Germline V gene data show CDR1 as MDHEN and CDR2 as SYDVKM. The CDR3 is 13 amino acids. The CDR3 here is CASQGDRNQPQHF. Written as DNA, the CDR3 is TGTGCCAGCCAAGGGGACAGAAATCAGCCCCAGCATTTT.

The gene calls are TRBV2 and TRBJ2-5, with 11 bases lining up with TRBD2. The CDR3 has 15 amino acids. J was trimmed by 2 bases and V by 4 bases; bases with no gene match: 3. Germline lookup yields CDR1 SNHLY and CDR2 FYNNEI. The CDR3: CASSVSSGRQETQYF. As DNA, the CDR3 is TGTGCCAGCAGTGTGTCTAGCGGGAGGCAAGAGACCCAGTACTTC.

This clone has just a few counts. The genes are TRBV28 and TRBJ2-7; D might be TRBD2 (5 bases). Germline values: CDR1 MDHEN, CDR2 SYDVKM. The CDR3 loop spans 13 amino acids. The V gene lost 7 bases and the J gene lost 2 bases, with 12 bases spanning the gap. The CDR3 reads CASKRAAPYEQYF. The CDR3 nucleotides read TGTGCCAGCAAGAGGGCTGCGCCCTACGAGCAGTACTTC.

The V and J genes are TRBV11-3 and TRBJ2-7; 11 bases line up with TRBD2. The CDR3 has 15 residues. Germline V gene sequence: CDR1 SGHNT, CDR2 YENEEA. V shed 5 bases, J shed 2 bases, and the junction held 5 bases outside the gene matches. For the CDR3, the DNA is TGTGCCAGCAGCATTAGCGGGAGGGGCACCTACGAGCAGTACTTC. As protein: CASSISGRGTYEQYF.

This clone showed up just a few times. The chain employs TRBV27 and TRBJ1-2, with TRBD1 identical over 8 bases. J was trimmed by 9 bases and V by 8 bases; bases with no gene match: 20. The CDR3 loop spans 16 amino acids. In germline, CDR1 is MNHEY, CDR2 SMNVEV (reference sequence). CDR3 nucleotide sequence: TGTGCCAGCCGTTCGGGGTCGGGCCAGGGGGCTTCAAGCTACACCTTC. Its protein is CASRSGSGQGASSYTF.

This clone has only one observation. The rearrangement uses TRBV27 and TRBJ2-7; no definite D call. The V gene lost 2 bases and the J gene lost 6 bases, with 11 bases spanning the gap. This CDR3 spans 13 amino acids. The germline V gene has CDR1 MNHEY and CDR2 SMNVEV (reference sequence). The CDR3 coding sequence is TGTGCCAGCAGTTTAATTCGCGGAATCGAGCAGTACTTC. Encoded protein: CASSLIRGIEQYF.

This chain joins TRBV7-9 and TRBJ2-3, with D possibly matching TRBD1 (5 bases). Germline V gene sequence: CDR1 SEHNR, CDR2 FQNEAQ (reference sequence). The CDR3 is made up of 15 amino acids. Deletions cut 2 bases from V and 6 bases from J, with 15 bases between. CDR3 bases: TGTGCCAGCAGCTTAATCGGACAAATCCGCGATACGCAGTATTTT. It yields the protein CASSLIGQIRDTQYF.

This clone was observed once. The gene calls are TRBV7-8 and TRBJ2-7, with TRBD2 identical over 9 bases. V lost 5 bases to trimming and J lost 6 bases; unmatched junction nucleotides: 5. The CDR3 is made up of 13 amino acids. Germline V gene sequence: CDR1 SGHVS, CDR2 FQNEAQ. The CDR3 loop is CASSAGTSREQYF. The CDR3 coding sequence is TGTGCCAGCAGCGCCGGGACTAGCCGCGAGCAGTACTTC.

The rearrangement uses TRBV29-1 and TRBJ1-1; 8 bases match TRBD1. The ends lost 5 bases at V and 5 bases at J; junction bases unmatched: 7. Germline CDR1 reads SQVTM; CDR2 reads ANQGSEA. The CDR3 has 13 amino acids. The CDR3 sequence is CSVTGQGETEAFF. The DNA for the CDR3 is TGCAGCGTTACCGGACAGGGAGAGACTGAAGCTTTCTTT.

The chain recombines TRBV28 with TRBJ1-1; a possible D gene is TRBD1 (6 bases). This CDR3 contains 18 residues. The V and J ends lost 7 bases and 2 bases respectively, with 26 bases between them. CDR1 is MDHEN and CDR2 is SYDVKM in the germline V gene. The CDR3 loop reads CASNLIGRWGGRNTEAFF. Written as DNA, the CDR3 is TGTGCCAGCAATCTTATTGGGAGATGGGGGGGCAGAAACACTGAAGCTTTCTTT.

The rearrangement links TRBV7-3 to TRBJ2-7; 8 bases match TRBD2. J gave up 7 bases and V 0 bases, and 2 bases lay outside the gene matches. Looked up from germline, CDR1 is SGHTA and CDR2 is FQGTGA. CDR3 size: 13 residues. Here the CDR3 DNA reads TGTGCCAGCAGCTTAACGGTAGCGGGGGAGCAGTACTTC. Its protein is CASSLTVAGEQYF.

This chain links TRBV6-1 with TRBJ1-3; the D is unclear. Per the germline V gene, CDR1 is MNHNS and CDR2 is SASEGT. Deletions cut 7 bases from V and 7 bases from J, with 11 bases between. The CDR3 contains 12 residues. The CDR3, as DNA: TGTGCCAGCAACCCTGCCTCCAACACCATATATTTT. Its translation is CASNPASNTIYF.

The gene calls are TRBV7-9 and TRBJ2-2, with D possibly being TRBD2 (6 bases). Trimming cost V 8 bases and J 4 bases, with 14 bases left between them. Germline CDR1 reads SEHNR; CDR2 reads FQNEAQ (reference sequence). This CDR3 has 14 amino acids. CDR3 amino acids: CASHEGGVTGELFF. The CDR3 nucleotides read TGTGCCAGCCACGAGGGCGGGGTCACCGGGGAGCTGTTTTTT.

V is TRBV19 and J is TRBJ1-1; tentative D call: TRBD1 (5 bases). The CDR3 has 14 amino acids. V dropped 6 bases and J dropped 0 bases, with 11 bases sitting between them. Germline loops: CDR1 LNHDA, CDR2 SQIVND (reference sequence). The CDR3 reads CASRPRGLNTEAFF. Here the CDR3 DNA reads TGTGCCAGTAGACCTCGGGGACTGAACACTGAAGCTTTCTTT.